Listed below are T cell receptor beta chains from one sample, sequenced in a study of blood T cell repertoires in COVID-19. Sequencing used immunoSEQ multiplex PCR; TCRdb keeps in-frame clones, though not all of them. The sample yields 75,000 to 95,000 clones, around 84% seen once. Sequencing used peripheral blood. These receptors came from a man aged 55-75 years with acute or convalescent COVID-19. The conserved cysteine and the conserved F or W are not part of the CDR3 here.

j_gene | v_gene | CDR3aa
TRBJ2-7 | TRBV7-2 | ASSFLDSPYEQY
TRBJ1-1 | TRBV11-3 | ASSLSSGVGAEAF
TRBJ1-6 | TRBV2 | ASSSGTDNSPLH
TRBJ2-4 | TRBV19 | ASSLGDLAKNIQY
TRBJ2-1 | TRBV7-9 | ASPGRGYNEQF
TRBJ1-3 | TRBV5-4 | ASSLASTGLSGNTIY
TRBJ2-6 | TRBV4-1 | ASSQDGGGASGANVLT
TRBJ1-1 | TRBV5-1 | ASSLGGAGNTEAF
TRBJ1-2 | TRBV2 | ASSGQGTPTSGYT
TRBJ1-2 | TRBV29-1 | SVGDGSFGYT
TRBJ1-1 | TRBV19 | ASRVGGLGTEAF
TRBJ1-1 | TRBV7-9 | ASSFPPGLNTEAF
TRBJ2-2 | TRBV19 | AARDVANTGELF
TRBJ1-4 | TRBV2 | ASSDWGRGEKLF
TRBJ1-6 | TRBV11-2 | ASRQQGITSPLH
TRBJ1-6 | TRBV11-2 | ASSFAQGSYNSPLH
TRBJ1-4 | TRBV5-1 | ASSPVGQGGGEKLF
TRBJ2-2 | TRBV19 | ASSIRPFTNTGELF
TRBJ1-5 | TRBV2 | ASSMDRASNQPQH
TRBJ1-3 | TRBV2 | ASNQEPISGNTIY
TRBJ2-2 | TRBV28 | ASSLFLTGELF
TRBJ2-1 | TRBV14 | ASSQVLLAGSYNEQF
TRBJ2-2 | TRBV6-5 | ASILTGNTGELF
TRBJ1-2 | TRBV6-6 | ASNHAASNYGYT
TRBJ1-2 | TRBV30 | AWSLARGYYGYT
TRBJ2-1 | TRBV13 | ASSAQRGSSYNEQF
TRBJ1-6 | TRBV6-5 | ASSYGPAYNSPLH
TRBJ1-5 | TRBV28 | ASSYSGQSLPQH